What follows are 15 T cell receptor beta chains derived from one specimen sequenced in a study of regulatory T cells in long-lasting Graves disease. Time point indicated: newly diagnosed GD, antithyroid drugs for less than 3 months. PBMC RNA served as the TCR library source. Assembly of TCR beta libraries relied on iRepertoire HTBI primers together with Arm-PCR of CDR3 regions. TCRdb redid the calling of the multiplex PCR reads with MiXCR, one entry per CDR3 protein. There are around 480,000 distinct CDR3 sequences in the sample; 15% to 20% occur only once, and 12% lies in the top ten. These data were likewise used in another study, on T cells in Graves' hyperthyroidism and ophthalmopathy.

Sequencing was performed on peripheral blood mononuclear cells (PBMCs), taken at new diagnosis, from a patient treated with antithyroid drugs. The receptors here all came from a man aged 40-49 years with Graves disease.

Points on this clonotype: This likely came from a read error, as a far larger clone is one base away. The rearrangement uses TRBV9 and TRBJ2-7, with TRBD2 matching 9 bases. Trimming took 5 bases from V and 5 from J; bases not matched to a gene: 20. CDR1 and CDR2 (germline): SGDLS, YYNGEE. The CDR3 length is 18 residues. CDR3 nucleotide sequence: TGTGCCAGCAGTGATTCAGTTGTCAGAGGAGGGACTAGCAACGAGCAGTACTTC. Protein: CASSDSVVRGGTSNEQYF.

In this sample, this clonotype turned up many times. CDR3 loop: CASSLRPGVDGDEQYF. DNA of the CDR3: TGTGCCAGCAGTCTCCGTCCCGGGGTGGACGGGGACGAGCAGTACTTC. The V and J genes are TRBV28 and TRBJ2-7; possible D gene TRBD2, 5 bases. Germline V lookup: CDR1 MDHEN, CDR2 SYDVKM. The V end was cut by 5 bases, the J end by 5 bases, with 22 bases between. CDR3 length equals 16 residues.

This clonotype was observed many times. V and J are TRBV27 and TRBJ2-3; TRBD2 is a possible D gene (5 bases). Germline CDR1 is MNHEY and CDR2 is SMNVEV (reference sequence). The CDR3 is 16 residues long. Trimming stripped 2 bases from V and 0 bases from J, with 12 bases between. CDR3 loop: CASSLTRMTSTDTQYF. The CDR3 DNA reads as TGTGCCAGCAGTTTAACTAGGATGACTAGCACAGATACGCAGTATTTT.

The sample holds many counts of this clonotype. The chain employs TRBV18 and TRBJ2-7; 8 bases agree with TRBD2. This CDR3 has 15 residues. The V gene's germline CDR1 is KGHSH and CDR2 LQKENI. Trimming cost V 2 bases and J 5 bases; bases outside gene matches: 8. For the CDR3, the DNA is TGTGCCAGCTCACCAGGAAGCGGGAGTGGGCACGAGCAGTACTTC. The encoded protein is CASSPGSGSGHEQYF. The full variable domain, rest sourced from reference TRBV18 and TRBJ2-7, is NAGVMQNPRHLVRRRGQEARLRCSPMKGHSHVYWYRQLPEEGLKFMVYLQKENIIDESGMPKERFSAEFPKEGPSILRIQQVVRGDSAAYFCASSPGSGSGHEQYFGPGTRLTVT.

The V gene is TRBV4-1, the J gene TRBJ2-3; unclear D gene. CDR3 length equals 16 residues. V was clipped by 1 base and J by 2 bases, with 13 bases between them. The germline V gene has CDR1 MGHRA and CDR2 YSYEKL. The CDR3: CASSQGDGPLTDTQYF. The CDR3 bases are TGCGCCAGCAGCCAAGGAGACGGTCCCCTCACAGATACGCAGTATTTT.

This clonotype was counted only a few times. This rearrangement joins TRBV20-1 to TRBJ1-2; D is unclear. Germline CDR1 is DFQATT and CDR2 is SNEGSKA (reference sequence). The ends were cut back, 0 bases at V and 0 bases at J, with 11 bases in the middle. This CDR3 comprises 15 residues. The CDR3 DNA is TGCAGTGCTAGAGATATTGGCCACTCTAACTATGGCTACACCTTC. Translation gives CSARDIGHSNYGYTF.

This clonotype was recorded many times. The J gene is TRBJ2-5, the V gene TRBV10-3; tentatively, D is TRBD1 (5 bases). The germline CDR1 and CDR2 sequences are ENHRY and SYGVKD. V gave up 0 bases and J gave up 6 bases, with 17 bases separating them. There are 16 residues in the CDR3. The CDR3 DNA reads as TGTGCCATCAGTGAGTCGACAGAAGGACGGAGAAAGACCCAGTACTTC. Its translation: CAISESTEGRRKTQYF.

The V gene is TRBV12-3 or TRBV12-4, the J gene TRBJ2-4; no definite D call. The CDR3 covers 13 residues. Trimming removed 5 bases from V and 7 bases from J, with 12 bases in between. The CDR3 sequence: CASSLGGWNIQYF. The CDR3 DNA sequence: TGTGCCAGCAGTCTCGGTGGTTGGAACATTCAGTACTTC.

This clonotype was detected ten times or more. The CDR3 region is CSARALAGSYNEQFF. The CDR3, as DNA: TGCAGTGCTAGGGCCCTAGCGGGTTCCTACAATGAGCAGTTCTTC. J is TRBJ2-1 and V is TRBV20-1, with TRBD2 matching 8 bases. The CDR3 loop spans 15 amino acids. With V trimmed by 3 bases and J by 1 base, 5 bases remained unmatched. CDR1 and CDR2 from the germline V gene are DFQATT and SNEGSKA (reference sequence).

There are many counts of this clonotype. The chain combines TRBV12-3 or TRBV12-4 with TRBJ2-7, with 9 bases fitting TRBD2. V gave up 3 bases and J gave up 12 bases; unmatched junction bases: 6. The CDR3 runs to 12 residues. CDR3 amino acids: CASSFSGSVSYF. Written as DNA, the CDR3 is TGTGCCAGCAGTTTTAGCGGGAGTGTTTCGTACTTC.

In DNA form, the CDR3 reads TGTGCCAGCAGCTTCGACAGGGGAAGCACAGATACGCAGTATTTT. Its translation is CASSFDRGSTDTQYF. The chain has TRBV5-4 and TRBJ2-3, with TRBD1 matching over 8 bases. Germline V lookup: CDR1 SGHNT, CDR2 YYREEE (reference sequence). The CDR3 length is 15 residues. V shed 2 bases and J 0 bases; nucleotides not matched to a gene: 2.

This clonotype was seen many times. V and J are TRBV3-1 and TRBJ2-7; 10 bases map to TRBD2. Trimming removed 4 bases from V and 1 base from J; junction bases left unmatched: 7. This CDR3 has 16 residues. The germline gives CDR1 LGHDT, CDR2 YNNKEL (reference sequence). CDR3 in amino acids: CASSPTGTSVSYEQYF. The DNA of the CDR3 is TGTGCCAGCAGCCCTACCGGGACTAGCGTATCCTACGAGCAGTACTTC.

This clonotype was counted ten times or more. The rearrangement links TRBV6-5 to TRBJ2-7; D uncertain. This CDR3 has 14 amino acids. Trimming took off 2 bases at V and 7 bases at J, with 15 bases between the two ends. Germline CDR1 and CDR2: MNHEY and SVGAGI. CDR3 amino acids: CASSYARFNGEQYF. For the CDR3, the DNA is TGTGCCAGCAGTTACGCGCGATTTAACGGGGAGCAGTACTTC.

There are many counts of this clonotype. The chain has TRBV20-1 and TRBJ2-3, with D unresolved. The CDR3 runs 13 residues. Germline V gene lookup returns CDR1 DFQATT and CDR2 SNEGSKA (reference sequence). V was pared by 0 bases and J by 4 bases, with 8 bases between. The chain's CDR3 is CSARDLTPDTQYF. The DNA of the CDR3 is TGCAGTGCTAGAGATCTTACCCCAGATACGCAGTATTTT.

V gene TRBV19 combines with J gene TRBJ2-5; no definite D call. The J call is in doubt because the DNA end fits TRBJ2-1 better. Germline CDR1 LNHDA, CDR2 SQIVND (reference sequence). The CDR3 totals 16 residues. CDR3: CASSTIFTGSYNEQFF. Here the CDR3 DNA reads TGTGCCAGTAGTACCATTTTCACCGGCTCCTACAATGAGCAGTTCTTC.